The 24 T cell receptor beta chains listed next were all sequenced from one sample in a study of CD8 T cells in ankylosing spondylitis. One entry per CDR3 protein, called by TCRdb with MiXCR from the 5' RACE reads. The sample records roughly 200,000 distinct CDR3 sequences, roughly 25% being singletons. Material for sequencing was blood, either unsorted or a sorted T cell fraction (not recorded which). Receptors originate from a male donor with ankylosing spondylitis or in good health (not recorded which).

The table lists this clonotype with many counts. Compared with germline, one end of the junction differs, possibly owing to a read error. This sequence joins TRBV7-7 and TRBJ2-1; the D gene could be TRBD1 or TRBD2 (5 bases each). Germline CDR1 and CDR2: SSHAT and FNYEAQ (reference sequence). The CDR3 consists of 14 residues. This CDR3 reads CASSSLGVNNEQFF. The CDR3 coding sequence is TGTGCTAGCAGTTCGCTGGGGGTTAACAATGAGCAGTTCTTC.

In its sample, this clonotype was seen a few times. The rearrangement joins TRBV29-1 to TRBJ2-7, with 7 bases fitting TRBD1. The trim removed 1 base at V and 0 bases at J, leaving 6 bases unmatched. The V gene's germline CDR1 is SQVTM and CDR2 ANQGSEA. The CDR3 is made up of 15 amino acids. CDR3 nucleotides: TGCAGCGTTGAAGTTAGGGGGCTGCGCTCCTACGAGCAGTACTTC. Translated, it gives CSVEVRGLRSYEQYF.

There are many counts of this clonotype. In DNA form, the CDR3 reads TGTGCCAGCAGTTTTGGGGACAGGGCCAACGTCCTGACTTTC. Translating it yields CASSFGDRANVLTF. The chain has TRBV27 and TRBJ2-6, with D maybe TRBD1 (6 bases). This CDR3 is 14 amino acids long. Germline assignment: CDR1 MNHEY and CDR2 SMNVEV (reference sequence). V gave up 3 bases and J gave up 5 bases, with 8 bases separating them.

The chain couples TRBV5-6 to TRBJ2-7; D is perhaps TRBD1 (5 bases). CDR1 is SGHDT and CDR2 is YYEEEE in the germline V gene. V lost 4 bases to trimming and J lost 2 bases, with 10 bases between them. This CDR3 contains 13 residues. The CDR3 nucleotides are TGTGCCAGCAGCGAAGACAGAGCCTACGAGCAGTACTTC. Protein sequence: CASSEDRAYEQYF.

The sample holds many counts of this clonotype. V is TRBV4-3 and J is TRBJ2-1, with no clear D. V lost 4 bases and J 9 bases, leaving 19 bases between the germline ends. The CDR3 has 15 residues. Germline loops: CDR1 LGHNA, CDR2 YSLEER. The CDR3 coding sequence is TGCGCCAGCAGCCCCAAAGGGTCCAGGCCCTCTGAGCAGTTCTTC. Protein product: CASSPKGSRPSEQFF.

In its sample, this clonotype was seen many times. This chain uses TRBV5-5 with TRBJ1-4, with 10 bases aligning to TRBD1. This CDR3 spans 15 amino acids. Per the germline V gene, CDR1 is SGHKS and CDR2 is YYEKEE (reference sequence). The V and J ends lost 1 base and 6 bases, in that order; junction bases with no gene match: 3. CDR3: CASSLIGQGDEKLFF. The CDR3 nucleotides are TGTGCCAGCAGCTTGATCGGACAGGGGGATGAAAAACTGTTTTTT. Using reference TRBV5-5 and TRBJ1-4 for the parts outside the CDR3, the full variable domain is DAGVTQSPTHLIKTRGQQVTLRCSPISGHKSVSWYQQVLGQGPQFIFQYYEKEERGRGNFPDRFSARQFPNYSSELNVNALLLGDSALYLCASSLIGQGDEKLFFGSGTQLSVL.

This clonotype was detected only a few times. V gene TRBV6-5 combines with J gene TRBJ1-2; tentative D call: TRBD1 (6 bases). The germline V and J ends were trimmed by 6 bases and 9 bases, with 14 bases remaining between them. Germline assignment: CDR1 MNHEY and CDR2 SVGAGI. The CDR3 totals 12 residues. The CDR3 nucleotides are TGTGCCAGCAGGGGCGGGGGGCATCGCTACACCTTC. Protein sequence: CASRGGGHRYTF.

V is TRBV29-1 and J is TRBJ2-2; D ambiguous. The CDR3 has 10 residues. The germline V and J ends were trimmed by 4 bases and 7 bases, with 4 bases remaining between them. Germline CDR1 SQVTM, CDR2 ANQGSEA. CDR3 sequence: CSVGGGELFF. The CDR3 nucleotides are TGCAGCGTTGGAGGCGGGGAGCTGTTTTTT.

The sample holds a few counts of this clonotype. The chain couples TRBV20-1 to TRBJ2-5; 9 nucleotides agree with TRBD2. Germline CDR1 and CDR2: DFQATT and SNEGSKA (reference sequence). With 6 bases clipped from V and 9 bases from J, the junction kept 14 bases outside the gene matches. The CDR3 extends over 14 amino acids. The CDR3 sequence is CSAPPTGLALPQYF. The DNA for the CDR3 is TGCAGTGCCCCTCCTACGGGACTAGCTTTGCCCCAGTACTTC.

The rearrangement joins TRBV25-1 to TRBJ1-5; D gene ambiguous. Trimming removed 1 base from V and 0 bases from J, with 7 bases in between. This CDR3 has 15 residues. Per germline, CDR1 MGHDK and CDR2 SYGVNS. CDR3 protein: CASSESGYSNQPQHF. In DNA form, the CDR3 reads TGTGCCAGCAGTGAATCCGGGTATAGCAATCAGCCCCAGCATTTT.

The chain joins TRBV20-1 to TRBJ2-6, with D uncertain. This CDR3 comprises 16 residues. Germline V gene lookup returns CDR1 DFQATT and CDR2 SNEGSKA (reference sequence). Trimming stripped 0 bases from V and 0 bases from J, with 9 bases between. For the CDR3, the DNA is TGCAGTGCTAGAGATCTGCACTCCTCTGGGGCCAACGTCCTGACTTTC. It translates to CSARDLHSSGANVLTF.

This chain connects TRBV20-1 to TRBJ2-7, with 8 bases aligning to TRBD2. V was clipped by 4 bases and J by 1 base; unmatched bases: 3. The CDR3 contains 13 residues. Germline V gene lookup returns CDR1 DFQATT and CDR2 SNEGSKA (reference sequence). CDR3 loop: CSAKAGASYEQYF. The CDR3 DNA sequence: TGCAGTGCTAAAGCGGGAGCTTCCTACGAGCAGTACTTC.

This chain links TRBV12-3 or TRBV12-4 with TRBJ2-3; possibly TRBD1 for D (6 bases). There are 15 residues in the CDR3. With 6 bases removed from V and 2 bases from J, the gap between germline ends came to 15 bases. The CDR3 reads CASRGLQGLTDTQYF. CDR3 sequence (DNA): TGTGCCAGCAGGGGGCTACAGGGTCTCACAGATACGCAGTATTTT.

This sequence joins TRBV20-1 and TRBJ2-2; D perhaps matches TRBD2 (5 bases). Germline V lookup: CDR1 DFQATT, CDR2 SNEGSKA (reference sequence). The CDR3 extends over 13 amino acids. Trimming removed 3 bases at V and 6 bases at J, with 11 bases between. CDR3 sequence: CSASGESSGELFF. In DNA, the CDR3 is TGCAGTGCTAGCGGGGAATCGTCCGGGGAGCTGTTTTTT.

This clonotype was seen at least ten times. This chain links TRBV2 with TRBJ1-3; no clear D. The V gene lost 9 bases and the J gene lost 0 bases, with 9 bases spanning the gap. CDR1 is SNHLY and CDR2 is FYNNEI in the germline V gene. The CDR3 has 13 amino acids. CDR3 DNA: TGTGCCAGTTCGACAAGCTCTGGAAACACCATATATTTT. Its translation: CASSTSSGNTIYF.

The chain couples TRBV15 to TRBJ2-3; 12 nucleotides agree with TRBD2. CDR1 and CDR2 (germline): LNHNV, YYDKDF (reference sequence). V shed 3 bases, J shed 5 bases, and the junction held 0 bases outside the gene matches. CDR3 length: 14 residues. The CDR3 DNA follows: TGTGCCACCAGCAGGGGACTAGCGGGAGATACGCAGTATTTT. This encodes CATSRGLAGDTQYF.

This clonotype came up many times. CDR3 sequence: CASSEDSLQETQYF. In DNA form, the CDR3 reads TGTGCCAGCAGCGAGGACAGCCTACAAGAGACCCAGTACTTC. The chain joins TRBV7-3 to TRBJ2-5, with a tentative D call TRBD1 (6 bases). The CDR3 extends over 14 amino acids. In germline, CDR1 is SGHTA, CDR2 FQGTGA. V lost 5 bases and J 2 bases, leaving 12 bases between the germline ends.

V gene TRBV9 combines with J gene TRBJ2-3; D is uncertain. Germline V lookup: CDR1 SGDLS, CDR2 YYNGEE. Trimming cost V 0 bases and J 2 bases, with 7 bases left between them. This CDR3 contains 14 residues. The CDR3 protein is CASSVALNTDTQYF. For the CDR3, the DNA is TGTGCCAGCAGCGTAGCTTTGAACACAGATACGCAGTATTTT.

The rearrangement links TRBV29-1 to TRBJ2-1; D gene uncertain. Between the trimmed V and J ends, which lost 4 bases and 1 base, there was a span of 8 bases. CDR1 is SQVTM and CDR2 is ANQGSEA in the germline V gene. The CDR3 covers 13 residues. The CDR3 is CSVVGVSYNEQFF. CDR3 nucleotide sequence: TGCAGCGTTGTTGGAGTTTCCTACAATGAGCAGTTCTTC.

In its sample, this clonotype was seen a few times. This chain joins TRBV27 and TRBJ2-2; 10 nucleotides align to TRBD2. V was pared by 7 bases and J by 6 bases, with 11 bases of the junction left unmatched. Looked up from germline, CDR1 is MNHEY and CDR2 is SMNVEV (reference sequence). CDR3 size: 16 residues. The CDR3 reads CASTRGGLASPGELFF. Written as DNA, the CDR3 is TGTGCCAGCACTAGGGGGGGACTAGCGTCTCCCGGGGAGCTGTTTTTT.

This clonotype came up many times. This sequence joins TRBV5-5 and TRBJ2-2; 12 nucleotides align to TRBD2. There are 15 residues in the CDR3. Trimming removed 3 bases from V and 5 bases from J; junction bases left unmatched: 2. CDR1 is SGHKS, CDR2 YYEKEE, per germline (reference sequence). The CDR3 loop is CASSSSGRATGELFF. The CDR3, as DNA: TGTGCCAGCAGCTCTAGCGGGAGGGCTACCGGGGAGCTGTTTTTT.

This clonotype was counted ten times or more. J is TRBJ2-3 and V is TRBV9; D unclear. This CDR3 contains 14 residues. Trimming removed 0 bases from V and 2 bases from J, with 7 bases in between. In germline, CDR1 is SGDLS, CDR2 YYNGEE. The CDR3 DNA follows: TGTGCCAGCAGCGTAGAAATCATCACAGATACGCAGTATTTT. Protein: CASSVEIITDTQYF.

The rearrangement links TRBV20-1 to TRBJ2-5; 7 bases are shared with TRBD2. V dropped 5 bases and J dropped 5; count of bases not matched to a gene: 17. CDR3 length equals 16 residues. Germline CDR1 is DFQATT and CDR2 is SNEGSKA (reference sequence). CDR3 in DNA: TGCAGTGCTTCTCCCACAGCGGGACGACTTGGGGAGACCCAGTACTTC. Its translation is CSASPTAGRLGETQYF.

The chain employs TRBV20-1 and TRBJ2-3; D tentatively reads TRBD1 or TRBD2 (5 bases each). Trimming took 1 base from V and 0 from J, leaving 11 bases between them. Germline V lookup: CDR1 DFQATT, CDR2 SNEGSKA (reference sequence). The length of the CDR3 is 15 residues. CDR3 protein: CSARVGTTSTDTQYF. DNA for the CDR3: TGCAGTGCTAGAGTAGGGACGACTAGCACAGATACGCAGTATTTT.